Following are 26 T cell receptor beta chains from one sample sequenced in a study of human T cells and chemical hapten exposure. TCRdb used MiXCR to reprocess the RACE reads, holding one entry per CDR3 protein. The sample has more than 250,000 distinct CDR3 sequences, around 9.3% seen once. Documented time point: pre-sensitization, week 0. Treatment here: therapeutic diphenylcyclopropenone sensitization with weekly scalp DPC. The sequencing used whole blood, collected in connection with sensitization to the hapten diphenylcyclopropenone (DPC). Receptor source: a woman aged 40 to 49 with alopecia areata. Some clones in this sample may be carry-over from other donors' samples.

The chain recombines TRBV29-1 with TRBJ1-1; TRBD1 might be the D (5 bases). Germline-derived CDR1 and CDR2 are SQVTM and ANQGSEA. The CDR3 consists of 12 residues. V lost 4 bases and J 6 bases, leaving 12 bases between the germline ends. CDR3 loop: CSVGPPGPEAFF. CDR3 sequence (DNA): TGCAGCGTTGGTCCCCCGGGGCCTGAAGCTTTCTTT.

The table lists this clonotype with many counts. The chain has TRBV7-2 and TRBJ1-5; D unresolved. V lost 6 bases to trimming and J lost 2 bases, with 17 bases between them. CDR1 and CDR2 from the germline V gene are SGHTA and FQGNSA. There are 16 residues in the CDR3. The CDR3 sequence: CASSEVDPRGNQPQHF. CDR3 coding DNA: TGTGCCAGCAGTGAAGTCGACCCGAGGGGCAATCAGCCCCAGCATTTT.

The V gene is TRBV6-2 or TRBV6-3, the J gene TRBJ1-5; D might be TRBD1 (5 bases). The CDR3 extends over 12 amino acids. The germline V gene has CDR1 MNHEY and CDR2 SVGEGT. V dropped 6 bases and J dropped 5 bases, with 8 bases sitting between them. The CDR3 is CASRGVDQPQHF. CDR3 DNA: TGTGCCAGCAGGGGGGTGGATCAGCCCCAGCATTTT.

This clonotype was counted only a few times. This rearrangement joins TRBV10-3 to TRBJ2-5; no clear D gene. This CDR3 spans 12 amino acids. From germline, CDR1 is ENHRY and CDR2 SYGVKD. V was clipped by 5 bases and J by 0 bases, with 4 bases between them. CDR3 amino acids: CAISTYQETQYF. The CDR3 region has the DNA TGTGCCATCAGTACGTACCAAGAGACCCAGTACTTC.

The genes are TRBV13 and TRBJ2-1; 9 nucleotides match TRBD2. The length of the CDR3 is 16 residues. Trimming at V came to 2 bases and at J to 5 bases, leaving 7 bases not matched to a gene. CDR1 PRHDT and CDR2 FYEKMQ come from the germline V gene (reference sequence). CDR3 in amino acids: CASSLLGTSRNNEQFF. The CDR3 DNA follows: TGTGCCAGCAGCTTACTAGGGACTAGCAGAAACAATGAGCAGTTCTTC.

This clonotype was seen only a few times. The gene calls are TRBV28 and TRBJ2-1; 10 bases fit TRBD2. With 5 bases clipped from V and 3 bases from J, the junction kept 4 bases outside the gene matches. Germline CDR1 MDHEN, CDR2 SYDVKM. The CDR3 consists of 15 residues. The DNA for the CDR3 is TGTGCCAGCAGTGGACTAGCGGAATACTACAATGAGCAGTTCTTC. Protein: CASSGLAEYYNEQFF.

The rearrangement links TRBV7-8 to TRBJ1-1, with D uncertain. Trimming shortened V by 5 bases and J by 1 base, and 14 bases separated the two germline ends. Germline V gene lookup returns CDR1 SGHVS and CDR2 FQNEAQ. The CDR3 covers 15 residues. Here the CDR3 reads CASSPNRRQNTEAFF. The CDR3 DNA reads TGTGCCAGCAGCCCCAATCGACGGCAGAACACTGAAGCTTTCTTT.

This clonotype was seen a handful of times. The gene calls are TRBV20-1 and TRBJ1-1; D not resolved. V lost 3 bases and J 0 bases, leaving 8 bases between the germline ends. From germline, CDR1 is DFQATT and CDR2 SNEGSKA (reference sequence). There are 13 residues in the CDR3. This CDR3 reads CSASKTLNTEAFF. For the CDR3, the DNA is TGCAGTGCTAGCAAGACATTGAACACTGAAGCTTTCTTT.

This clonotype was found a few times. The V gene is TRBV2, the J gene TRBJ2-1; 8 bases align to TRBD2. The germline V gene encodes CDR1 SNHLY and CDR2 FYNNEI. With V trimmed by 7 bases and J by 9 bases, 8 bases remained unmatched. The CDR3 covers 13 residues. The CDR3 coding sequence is TGTGCCAGCACTGGGACTAGTCTGGGTGAGCAGTTCTTC. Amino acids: CASTGTSLGEQFF.

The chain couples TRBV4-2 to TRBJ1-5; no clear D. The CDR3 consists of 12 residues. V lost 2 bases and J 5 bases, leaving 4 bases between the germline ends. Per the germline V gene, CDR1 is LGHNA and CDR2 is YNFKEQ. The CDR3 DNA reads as TGTGCCAGCAGCCAAAGCCATCAGCCCCAGCATTTT. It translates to CASSQSHQPQHF.

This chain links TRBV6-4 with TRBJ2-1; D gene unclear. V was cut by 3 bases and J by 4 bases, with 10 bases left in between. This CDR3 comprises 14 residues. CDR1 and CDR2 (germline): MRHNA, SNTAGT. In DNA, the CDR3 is TGTGCCAGCAGTGAGAGAGGAGATTACAATGAGCAGTTCTTC. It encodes CASSERGDYNEQFF.

The CDR3 loop is CASSQPITDTQYF. CDR3 coding DNA: TGTGCCAGCAGCCAACCGATCACAGATACGCAGTATTTT. The chain couples TRBV14 to TRBJ2-3; D is uncertain. V was trimmed by 2 bases and J by 2 bases, leaving 5 bases between them. Germline lookup yields CDR1 SGHDN and CDR2 FVKESK. The CDR3 consists of 13 residues.

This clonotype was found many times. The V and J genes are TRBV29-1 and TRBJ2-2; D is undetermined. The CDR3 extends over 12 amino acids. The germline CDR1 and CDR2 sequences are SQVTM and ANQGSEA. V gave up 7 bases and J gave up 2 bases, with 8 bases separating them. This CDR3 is CSAIDNTGELFF. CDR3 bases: TGCAGCGCAATTGATAACACCGGGGAGCTGTTTTTT.

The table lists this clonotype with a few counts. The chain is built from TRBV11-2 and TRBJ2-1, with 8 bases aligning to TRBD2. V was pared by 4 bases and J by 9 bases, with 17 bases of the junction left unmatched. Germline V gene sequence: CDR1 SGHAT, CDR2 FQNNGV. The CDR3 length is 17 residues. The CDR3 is CASSSRVESGSMAEQFF. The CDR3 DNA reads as TGTGCCAGCAGCTCTCGGGTTGAAAGCGGGAGTATGGCTGAGCAGTTCTTC.

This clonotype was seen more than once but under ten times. CDR3 region: CASSLILSGELFF. The DNA of the CDR3 is TGTGCCAGCAGTTTGATTCTCTCCGGGGAGCTGTTTTTT. The chain combines TRBV12-3 or TRBV12-4 with TRBJ2-2; D gene unclear. The V end lost 3 bases, the J end lost 6 bases, and 8 bases lay between the germline ends. The CDR3 contains 13 residues.

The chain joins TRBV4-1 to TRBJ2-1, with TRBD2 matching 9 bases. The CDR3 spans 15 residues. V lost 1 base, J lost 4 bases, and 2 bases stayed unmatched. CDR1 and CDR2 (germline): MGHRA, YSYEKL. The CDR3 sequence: CASSQGTSVYNEQFF. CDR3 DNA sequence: TGCGCCAGCAGCCAAGGGACTAGCGTATACAATGAGCAGTTCTTC.

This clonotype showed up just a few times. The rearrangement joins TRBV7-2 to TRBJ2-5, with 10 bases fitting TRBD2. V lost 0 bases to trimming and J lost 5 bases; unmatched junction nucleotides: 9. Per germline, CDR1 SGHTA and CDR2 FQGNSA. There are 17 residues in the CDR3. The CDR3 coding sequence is TGTGCCAGCAGCTTAGCCGCTAGCGGGAGCCAGGAGGAGACCCAGTACTTC. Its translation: CASSLAASGSQEETQYF.

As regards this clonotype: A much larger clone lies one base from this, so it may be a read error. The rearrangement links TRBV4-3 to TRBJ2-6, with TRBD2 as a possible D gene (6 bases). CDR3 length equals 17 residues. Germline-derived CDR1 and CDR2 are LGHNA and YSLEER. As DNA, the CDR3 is TGCGCCAGCAGCCAAGAAGCGGGCTCATCTGGGGCCAACGTCCCGACTTTC. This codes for CASSQEAGSSGANVPTF.

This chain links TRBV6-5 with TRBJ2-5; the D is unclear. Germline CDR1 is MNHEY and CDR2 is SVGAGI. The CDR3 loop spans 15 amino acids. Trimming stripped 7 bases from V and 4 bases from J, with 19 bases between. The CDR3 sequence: CASTPTGRSSETQYF. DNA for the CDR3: TGTGCCAGCACCCCGACCGGGCGGTCCTCAGAGACCCAGTACTTC.

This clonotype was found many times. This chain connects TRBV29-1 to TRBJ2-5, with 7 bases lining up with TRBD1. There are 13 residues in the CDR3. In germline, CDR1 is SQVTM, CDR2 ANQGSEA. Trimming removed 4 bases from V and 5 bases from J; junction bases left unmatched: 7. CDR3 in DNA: TGCAGCGTTGGTGTAGGGGGCCGGGAGACCCAGTACTTC. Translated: CSVGVGGRETQYF.

Here the CDR3 reads CASSFGQGDEAFF. Here the CDR3 DNA reads TGTGCCAGCAGTTTTGGACAGGGCGATGAAGCTTTCTTT. The chain recombines TRBV12-3 or TRBV12-4 with TRBJ1-1; 8 bases map to TRBD1. The V segment lost 3 bases and the J segment 7 bases; nucleotides outside the gene matches: 4. CDR3 length equals 13 residues.

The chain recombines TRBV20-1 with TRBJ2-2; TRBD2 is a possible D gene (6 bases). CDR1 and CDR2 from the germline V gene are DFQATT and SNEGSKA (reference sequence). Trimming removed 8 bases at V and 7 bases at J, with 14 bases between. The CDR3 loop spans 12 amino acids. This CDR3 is CSPTGVRGELFF. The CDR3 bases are TGCAGTCCCACGGGGGTCCGCGGGGAGCTGTTTTTT.

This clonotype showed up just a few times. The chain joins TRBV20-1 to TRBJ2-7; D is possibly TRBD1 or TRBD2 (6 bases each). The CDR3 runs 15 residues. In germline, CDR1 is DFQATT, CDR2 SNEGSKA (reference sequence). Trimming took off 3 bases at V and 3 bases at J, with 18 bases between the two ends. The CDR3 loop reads CSARNTGRHIYEQYF. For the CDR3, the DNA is TGCAGTGCTAGGAACACAGGGAGGCATATCTACGAGCAGTACTTC.

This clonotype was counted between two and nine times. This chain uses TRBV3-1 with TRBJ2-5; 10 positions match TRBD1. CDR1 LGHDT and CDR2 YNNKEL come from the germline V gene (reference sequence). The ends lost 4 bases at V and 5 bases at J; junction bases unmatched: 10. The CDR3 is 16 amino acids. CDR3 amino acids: CASSPSTGGNGETQYF. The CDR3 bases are TGTGCCAGCAGCCCTTCGACAGGGGGCAACGGGGAGACCCAGTACTTC.

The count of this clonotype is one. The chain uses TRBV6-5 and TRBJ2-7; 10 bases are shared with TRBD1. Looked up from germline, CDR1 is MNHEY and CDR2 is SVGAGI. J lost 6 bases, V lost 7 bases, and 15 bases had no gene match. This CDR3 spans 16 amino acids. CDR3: CASNLSPGQGMSEQYF. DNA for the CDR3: TGTGCCAGCAATTTGTCCCCGGGACAGGGGATGAGCGAGCAGTACTTC.

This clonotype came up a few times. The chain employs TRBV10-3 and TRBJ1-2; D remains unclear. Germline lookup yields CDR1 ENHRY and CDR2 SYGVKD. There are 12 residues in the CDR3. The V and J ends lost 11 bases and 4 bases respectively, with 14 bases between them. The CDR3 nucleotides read TGTGCCGCCGAAGCGGACGGCTATGGCTACACCTTC. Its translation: CAAEADGYGYTF.